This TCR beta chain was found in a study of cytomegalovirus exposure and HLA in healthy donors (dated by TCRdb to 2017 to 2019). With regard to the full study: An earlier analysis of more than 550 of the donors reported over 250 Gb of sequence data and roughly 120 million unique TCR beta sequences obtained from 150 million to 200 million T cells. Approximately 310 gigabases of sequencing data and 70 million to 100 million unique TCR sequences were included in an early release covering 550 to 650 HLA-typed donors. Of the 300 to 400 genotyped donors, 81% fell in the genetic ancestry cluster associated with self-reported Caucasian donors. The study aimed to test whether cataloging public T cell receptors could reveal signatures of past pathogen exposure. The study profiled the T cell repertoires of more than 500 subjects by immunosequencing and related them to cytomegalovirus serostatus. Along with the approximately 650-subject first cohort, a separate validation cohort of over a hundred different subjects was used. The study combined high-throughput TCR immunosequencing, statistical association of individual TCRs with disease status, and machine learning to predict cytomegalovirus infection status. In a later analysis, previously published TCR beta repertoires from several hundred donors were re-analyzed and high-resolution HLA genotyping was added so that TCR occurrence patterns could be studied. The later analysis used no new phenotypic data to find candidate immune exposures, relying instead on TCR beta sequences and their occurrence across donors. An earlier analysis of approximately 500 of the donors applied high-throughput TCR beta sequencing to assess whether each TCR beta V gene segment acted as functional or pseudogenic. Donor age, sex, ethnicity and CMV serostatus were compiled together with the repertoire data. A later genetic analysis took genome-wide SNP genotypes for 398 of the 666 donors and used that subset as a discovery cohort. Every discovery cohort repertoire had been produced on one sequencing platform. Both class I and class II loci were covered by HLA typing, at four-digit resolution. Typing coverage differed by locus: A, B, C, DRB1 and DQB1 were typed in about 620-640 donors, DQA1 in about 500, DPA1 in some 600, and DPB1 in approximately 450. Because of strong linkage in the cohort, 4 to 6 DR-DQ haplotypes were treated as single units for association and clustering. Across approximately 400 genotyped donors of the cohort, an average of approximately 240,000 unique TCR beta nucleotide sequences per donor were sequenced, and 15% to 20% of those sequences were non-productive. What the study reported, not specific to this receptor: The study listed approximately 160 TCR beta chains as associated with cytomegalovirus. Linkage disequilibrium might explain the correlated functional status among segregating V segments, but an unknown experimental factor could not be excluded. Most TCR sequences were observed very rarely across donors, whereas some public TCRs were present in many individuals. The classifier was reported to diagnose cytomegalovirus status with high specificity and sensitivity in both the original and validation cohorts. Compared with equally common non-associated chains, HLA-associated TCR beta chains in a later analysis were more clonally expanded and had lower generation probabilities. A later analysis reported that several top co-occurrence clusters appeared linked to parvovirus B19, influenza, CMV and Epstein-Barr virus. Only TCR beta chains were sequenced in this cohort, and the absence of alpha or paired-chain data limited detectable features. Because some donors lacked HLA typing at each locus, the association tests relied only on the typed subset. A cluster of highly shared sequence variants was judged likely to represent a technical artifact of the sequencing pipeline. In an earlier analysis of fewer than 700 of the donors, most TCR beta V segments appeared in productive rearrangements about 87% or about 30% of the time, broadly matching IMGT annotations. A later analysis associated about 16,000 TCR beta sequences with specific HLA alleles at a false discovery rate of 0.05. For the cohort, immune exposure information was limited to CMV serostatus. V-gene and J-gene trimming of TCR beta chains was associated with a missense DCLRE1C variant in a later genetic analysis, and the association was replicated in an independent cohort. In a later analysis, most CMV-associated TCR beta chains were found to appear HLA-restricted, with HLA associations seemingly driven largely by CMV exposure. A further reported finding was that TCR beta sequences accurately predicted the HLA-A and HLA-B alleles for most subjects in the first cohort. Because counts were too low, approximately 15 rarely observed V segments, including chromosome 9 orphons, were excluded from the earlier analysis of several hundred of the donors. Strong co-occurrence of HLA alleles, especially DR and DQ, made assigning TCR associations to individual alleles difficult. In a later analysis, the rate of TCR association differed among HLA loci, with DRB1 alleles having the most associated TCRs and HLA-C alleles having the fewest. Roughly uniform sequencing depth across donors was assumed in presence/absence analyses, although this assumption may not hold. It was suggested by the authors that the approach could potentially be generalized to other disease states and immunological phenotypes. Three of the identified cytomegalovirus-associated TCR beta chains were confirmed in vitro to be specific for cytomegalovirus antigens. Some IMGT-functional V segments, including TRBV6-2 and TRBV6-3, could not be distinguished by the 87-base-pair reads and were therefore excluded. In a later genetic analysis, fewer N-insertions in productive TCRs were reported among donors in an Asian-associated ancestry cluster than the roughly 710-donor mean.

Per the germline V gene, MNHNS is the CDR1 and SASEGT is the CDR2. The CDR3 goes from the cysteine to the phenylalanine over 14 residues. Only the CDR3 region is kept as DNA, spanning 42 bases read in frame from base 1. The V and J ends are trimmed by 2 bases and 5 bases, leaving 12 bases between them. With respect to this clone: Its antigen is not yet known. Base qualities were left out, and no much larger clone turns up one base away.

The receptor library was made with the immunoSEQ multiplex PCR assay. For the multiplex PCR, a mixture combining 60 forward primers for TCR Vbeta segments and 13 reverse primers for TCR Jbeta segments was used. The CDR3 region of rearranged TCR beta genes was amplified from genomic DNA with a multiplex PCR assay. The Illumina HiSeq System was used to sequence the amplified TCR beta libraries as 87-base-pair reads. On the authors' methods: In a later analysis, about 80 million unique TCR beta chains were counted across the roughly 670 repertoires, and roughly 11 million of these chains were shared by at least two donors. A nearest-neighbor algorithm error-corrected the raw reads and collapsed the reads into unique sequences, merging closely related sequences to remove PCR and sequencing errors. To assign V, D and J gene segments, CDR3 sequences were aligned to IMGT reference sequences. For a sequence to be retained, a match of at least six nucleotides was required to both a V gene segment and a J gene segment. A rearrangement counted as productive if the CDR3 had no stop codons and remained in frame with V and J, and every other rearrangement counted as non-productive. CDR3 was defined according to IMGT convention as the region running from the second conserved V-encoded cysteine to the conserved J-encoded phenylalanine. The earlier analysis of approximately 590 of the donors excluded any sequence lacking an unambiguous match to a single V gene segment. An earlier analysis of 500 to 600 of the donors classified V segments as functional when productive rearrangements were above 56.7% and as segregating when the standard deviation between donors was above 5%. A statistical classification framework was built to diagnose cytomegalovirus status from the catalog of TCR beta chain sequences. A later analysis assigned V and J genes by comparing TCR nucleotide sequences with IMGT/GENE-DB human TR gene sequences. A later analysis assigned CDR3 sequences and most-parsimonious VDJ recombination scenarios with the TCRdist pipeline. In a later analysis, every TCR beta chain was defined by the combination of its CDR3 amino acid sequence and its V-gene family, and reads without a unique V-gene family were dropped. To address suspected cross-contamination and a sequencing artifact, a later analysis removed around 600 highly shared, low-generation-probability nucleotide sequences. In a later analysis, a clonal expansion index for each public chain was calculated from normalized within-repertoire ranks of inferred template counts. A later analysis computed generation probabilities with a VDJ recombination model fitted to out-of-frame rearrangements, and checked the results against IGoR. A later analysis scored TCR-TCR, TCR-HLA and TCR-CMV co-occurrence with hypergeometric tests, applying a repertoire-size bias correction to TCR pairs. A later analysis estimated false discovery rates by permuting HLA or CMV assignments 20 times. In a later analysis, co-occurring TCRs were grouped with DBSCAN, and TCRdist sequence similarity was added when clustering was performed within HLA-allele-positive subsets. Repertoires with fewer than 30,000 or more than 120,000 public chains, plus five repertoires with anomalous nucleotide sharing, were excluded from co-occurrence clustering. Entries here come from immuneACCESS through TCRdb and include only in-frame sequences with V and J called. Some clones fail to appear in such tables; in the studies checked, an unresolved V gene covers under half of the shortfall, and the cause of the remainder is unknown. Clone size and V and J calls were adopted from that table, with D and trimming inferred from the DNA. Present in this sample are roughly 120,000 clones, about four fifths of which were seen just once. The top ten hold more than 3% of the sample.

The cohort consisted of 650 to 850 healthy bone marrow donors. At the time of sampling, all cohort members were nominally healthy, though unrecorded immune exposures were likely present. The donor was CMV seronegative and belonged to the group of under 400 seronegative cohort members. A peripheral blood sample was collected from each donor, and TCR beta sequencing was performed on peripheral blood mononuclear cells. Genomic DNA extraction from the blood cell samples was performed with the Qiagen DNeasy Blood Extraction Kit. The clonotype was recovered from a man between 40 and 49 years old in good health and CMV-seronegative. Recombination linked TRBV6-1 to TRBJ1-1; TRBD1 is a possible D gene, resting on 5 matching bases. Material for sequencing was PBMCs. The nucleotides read TGTGCCAGCAGTGAAAACCCCCAGGGAACTGAAGCTTTCTTT. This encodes CASSENPQGTEAFF.